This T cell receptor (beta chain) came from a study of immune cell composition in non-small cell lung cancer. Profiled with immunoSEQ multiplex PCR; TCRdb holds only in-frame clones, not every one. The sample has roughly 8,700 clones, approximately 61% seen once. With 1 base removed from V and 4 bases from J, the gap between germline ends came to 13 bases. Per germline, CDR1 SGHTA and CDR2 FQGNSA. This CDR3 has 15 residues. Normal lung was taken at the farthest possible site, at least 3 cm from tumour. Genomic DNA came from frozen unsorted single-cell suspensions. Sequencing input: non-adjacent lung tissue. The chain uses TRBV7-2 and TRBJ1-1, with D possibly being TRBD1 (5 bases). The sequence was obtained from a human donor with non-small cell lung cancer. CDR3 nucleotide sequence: TGTGCCAGCAGCTTAGTAGGGGATAAGAGCACTGAAGCTTTCTTT. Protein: CASSLVGDKSTEAFF.